Listed below are T cell receptor beta chains from one sample, sequenced in a study of Ad26.COV2.S vaccination and SARS-CoV-2 variants. Data came from immunoSEQ multiplex PCR; TCRdb stores just in-frame clones and leaves some out. The sample records some 640,000 clones, around 89% being singletons. Sequenced material: peripheral blood, taken in a trial of Ad26.COV2.S vaccine versus placebo. All receptors come from a person between 18 and 60 years old who received the Ad26.COV2.S COVID-19 vaccine or a placebo. CDR3s include the opening cysteine and the closing phenylalanine or tryptophan.

J gene: TRBJ1-1
V gene: TRBV19
CDR3 protein: CASKENTEAFF

J gene: TRBJ2-2
V gene: TRBV19
CDR3 protein: CASSIDLESANTGELFF

J gene: TRBJ2-5
V gene: TRBV7-6
CDR3 protein: CASSSRLAEDAYQETQYF

J gene: TRBJ1-1
V gene: TRBV11-2
CDR3 protein: CASSLRGQMNTEAFF

J gene: TRBJ2-2
V gene: TRBV19
CDR3 protein: CASSGLHTGELFF

J gene: TRBJ1-2
V gene: TRBV2
CDR3 protein: CATSAGGSYGYTF

J gene: TRBJ1-1
V gene: TRBV11-2
CDR3 protein: CASSLGGVYTEAFF

J gene: TRBJ2-5
V gene: TRBV2
CDR3 protein: CASSEPRQPQETQYF

J gene: TRBJ1-5
V gene: TRBV4-3
CDR3 protein: CASSQPFPRTDSSNQPQHF

J gene: TRBJ1-3
V gene: TRBV6-4
CDR3 protein: CASRGEGGRNTIYF

J gene: TRBJ2-1
V gene: TRBV7-2
CDR3 protein: CASSLESIF

J gene: TRBJ1-4
V gene: TRBV7-8
CDR3 protein: CASSLEGQGLFF

J gene: TRBJ1-1
V gene: TRBV4-2
CDR3 protein: CASSQDTGGRTEAFF

J gene: TRBJ2-5
V gene: TRBV5-1
CDR3 protein: CASSLNTQETQYF

J gene: TRBJ1-3
V gene: TRBV28
CDR3 protein: CASSVQGANTIYF

J gene: TRBJ2-1
V gene: TRBV4-3
CDR3 protein: CASSQDRDNYNEQFF

J gene: TRBJ1-4
V gene: TRBV6-5
CDR3 protein: CASSPTGTAEKLFF

J gene: TRBJ1-3
V gene: TRBV6-2/TRBV6-3
CDR3 protein: CASSPGRSSGNTIYF

J gene: TRBJ2-7
V gene: TRBV3-1/TRBV3-2
CDR3 protein: CASSQETLPTYEQYF

J gene: TRBJ2-7
V gene: TRBV6-5
CDR3 protein: CASSYSTYNYEQYF

J gene: TRBJ1-3
V gene: TRBV19
CDR3 protein: CASSIVGQGASGNTIYF

J gene: TRBJ2-3
V gene: TRBV6-4
CDR3 protein: CASSDTGGWSTDTQYF

J gene: TRBJ2-7
V gene: TRBV25-1
CDR3 protein: CASSEYGTGVYEQYF

J gene: TRBJ2-2
V gene: TRBV30
CDR3 protein: CAWGSTGELFF

J gene: TRBJ1-2
V gene: TRBV6-5
CDR3 protein: CASNTGIANYGYTF

J gene: TRBJ2-1
V gene: TRBV6-4
CDR3 protein: CASALNPGFYNEQFF

J gene: TRBJ2-3
V gene: TRBV9
CDR3 protein: CASSAAGGLADTQYF

J gene: TRBJ1-5
V gene: TRBV7-8
CDR3 protein: CASSLARTVYNQPQHF

J gene: TRBJ1-6
V gene: TRBV5-6
CDR3 protein: CASSPGLLDSPLHF

J gene: TRBJ2-5
V gene: TRBV6-5
CDR3 protein: CASSHRGQETQYF

J gene: TRBJ2-7
V gene: TRBV5-5
CDR3 protein: CASSLGGEGPYEQYF

J gene: TRBJ1-4
V gene: TRBV13
CDR3 protein: CASSSYRGANEKLFF

J gene: TRBJ1-6
V gene: TRBV30
CDR3 protein: CAWRRMGNSPLHF